The 19 T cell receptor beta chains in this list originate from one sample, sequenced in a study of shared clonotypes between healthy human individuals. The assay was immunoSEQ multiplex PCR, and TCRdb's table has in-frame clones only and misses some. This sample has around 510,000 clones, with 90% to 96% found just once. The sequenced sample consisted of naive CD4+ T cells sorted from blood. Subset reported: CD45RA+ positively selected. These receptors all come from a woman in her twenties or thirties in good health.

The chain links TRBV7-2 to TRBJ2-5, with a weak D call TRBD2 (6 bases). V was shortened by 5 bases and J by 1 base, with 14 bases between the two germline ends. This CDR3 contains 15 residues. CDR1 and CDR2 from the germline V gene are SGHTA and FQGNSA. The CDR3 coding sequence is TGTGCCAGCAGCCCCCCGGGACTTCTCCAAGAGACCCAGTACTTC. Its translation: CASSPPGLLQETQYF.

The CDR3 sequence: CASSSLAQLYTEAFF. As DNA, the CDR3 is TGTGCCAGCAGTTCCCTGGCCCAACTATACACTGAAGCTTTCTTT. V usage is TRBV27 and J usage is TRBJ1-1; D not certain. This CDR3 spans 15 amino acids. The germline V gene encodes CDR1 MNHEY and CDR2 SMNVEV (reference sequence). V shed 4 bases and J shed 3 bases, with 15 bases lying between them.

The chain recombines TRBV11-2 with TRBJ1-2, with 7 bases identical to TRBD1. The CDR3 sequence is 14 residues long. With V trimmed by 7 bases and J by 5 bases, 10 bases remained unmatched. Germline CDR1 and CDR2: SGHAT and FQNNGV. The CDR3 spells CASNADRVAYGYTF. Written as DNA, the CDR3 is TGTGCCAGCAATGCTGACAGGGTTGCGTATGGCTACACCTTC. Using reference TRBV11-2 and TRBJ1-2 for the parts outside the CDR3, the full variable domain is EAGVAQSPRYKIIEKRQSVAFWCNPISGHATLYWYQQILGQGPKLLIQFQNNGVVDDSQLPKDRFSAERLKGVDSTLKIQPAKLEDSAVYLCASNADRVAYGYTFGSGTRLTVV.

Only one count was recorded for this clone. This chain uses TRBV10-3 with TRBJ1-2, with D uncertain. V lost 6 bases to trimming and J lost 6 bases, with 14 bases between them. Germline values: CDR1 ENHRY, CDR2 SYGVKD. This CDR3 comprises 13 residues. The CDR3 DNA sequence: TGTGCCATCAGGAGGGTGGGAGCGGATGGCTACACCTTC. Protein sequence: CAIRRVGADGYTF.

The chain combines TRBV9 with TRBJ2-5, with TRBD2 identical over 11 bases. The CDR3 spans 17 residues. V lost 4 bases and J lost 5; bases outside the gene matches: 13. CDR1 SGDLS and CDR2 YYNGEE come from the germline V gene. CDR3 sequence (DNA): TGTGCCAGCAGCTTCGGGACTAGCGGCCCCCCTATGGAGACCCAGTACTTC. Its protein is CASSFGTSGPPMETQYF.

About this clone: At the DNA level, this CDR3 is encoded by other sequences in the same sample as well. This sequence joins TRBV5-1 and TRBJ2-3; D unclear. CDR3 length: 12 residues. Trimming removed 0 bases at V and 6 bases at J, with 5 bases between. CDR1 and CDR2 (germline): SGHRS, YFSETQ. CDR3 nucleotides: TGCGCCAGCAGCTTGGTTTCGGATACGCAGTATTTT. This gives the protein CASSLVSDTQYF.

The rearrangement links TRBV4-1 to TRBJ2-3; 7 bases are shared with TRBD1. J gave up 3 bases and V 2 bases, and 8 bases lay outside the gene matches. Germline V gene data show CDR1 as MGHRA and CDR2 as YSYEKL. The CDR3 loop spans 16 amino acids. The CDR3 reads CASSQTPGQLTDTQYF. The DNA for the CDR3 is TGCGCCAGCAGCCAAACTCCGGGACAGCTAACAGATACGCAGTATTTT.

The genes are TRBV19 and TRBJ1-1, with 7 bases matching TRBD1. The CDR3 contains 15 residues. Germline lookup yields CDR1 LNHDA and CDR2 SQIVND (reference sequence). The ends lost 5 bases at V and 2 bases at J; junction bases unmatched: 8. This chain's CDR3 is CASSPRTGLNTEAFF. CDR3 coding DNA: TGTGCCAGTAGTCCAAGGACAGGTCTTAACACTGAAGCTTTCTTT.

V gene TRBV4-1 combines with J gene TRBJ2-2; TRBD2 aligns across 10 bases. In germline, CDR1 is MGHRA, CDR2 YSYEKL. After removal of 4 bases from V and 2 bases from J, the junction contained 4 bases not matched to a gene. This CDR3 has 16 amino acids. The CDR3 region is CASSPLAGVNTGELFF. DNA of the CDR3: TGCGCCAGCAGCCCCCTAGCGGGAGTTAACACCGGGGAGCTGTTTTTT.

The chain joins TRBV5-4 to TRBJ1-2; the match to TRBD1 covers 7 bases. The junction had 6 bases not matched to a gene; V was cut back by 4 bases and J by 3 bases. This CDR3 contains 14 residues. Germline CDR1 reads SGHNT; CDR2 reads YYREEE (reference sequence). The CDR3 nucleotides read TGTGCCAGCAGCCACCCAGGACAGGACTATGGCTACACCTTC. Residues: CASSHPGQDYGYTF.

The chain joins TRBV30 to TRBJ2-2, with TRBD1 matching over 9 bases. CDR1 and CDR2 (germline): GTSNPN, SVGIG (reference sequence). The CDR3 covers 14 residues. Trimming at V came to 1 base and at J to 8 bases, leaving 5 bases not matched to a gene. The CDR3 nucleotides are TGTGCCTGGAGTGCGACAGGGGGTCCGGGGGAGCTGTTTTTT. Translating gives CAWSATGGPGELFF.

The CDR3 DNA reads as TGTGCCATCAGTGCGGGGGGGTCGGGTGGCTACACCTTC. The encoded protein is CAISAGGSGGYTF. The rearrangement links TRBV10-3 to TRBJ1-2; maybe TRBD1 (5 bases). The CDR3 covers 13 residues. Germline CDR1 is ENHRY and CDR2 is SYGVKD. The V end was cut by 4 bases, the J end by 7 bases, with 13 bases between.

In regard to this clone: This CDR3 is also generated by other DNA sequences in the sample. In DNA form, the CDR3 reads TGTGCCAGTAGTATTAATCGTAACACTGAAGCTTTCTTT. Translating gives CASSINRNTEAFF. The V call is TRBV19, the J call TRBJ1-1; D gene unclear. Per germline, CDR1 LNHDA and CDR2 SQIVND (reference sequence). The CDR3 spans 13 residues. The V gene lost 3 bases and the J gene lost 2 bases, with 7 bases spanning the gap.

V gene TRBV9 combines with J gene TRBJ2-5; D is undetermined. The V and J ends lost 4 bases and 4 bases respectively, with 14 bases between them. Germline values: CDR1 SGDLS, CDR2 YYNGEE. The CDR3 is made up of 14 amino acids. The CDR3 DNA follows: TGTGCCAGCAGCATCGACCCCGGCACAGAGACCCAGTACTTC. Residues: CASSIDPGTETQYF.

On this clone itself: The sample contains more than one DNA sequence encoding this CDR3. The chain uses TRBV5-1 and TRBJ2-1; the match to TRBD2 covers 13 bases. The CDR3 has 17 amino acids. The ends lost 0 bases at V and 4 bases at J; junction bases unmatched: 4. CDR1 SGHRS and CDR2 YFSETQ come from the germline V gene. This chain's CDR3 is CASSLGLAGGSYNEQFF. CDR3 coding DNA: TGCGCCAGCAGCTTGGGACTAGCGGGAGGTTCATACAATGAGCAGTTCTTC.

This chain connects TRBV5-3 to TRBJ1-5; D gene unclear. TRBV5-3 is marked as an open reading frame, function uncertain. The CDR3 contains 12 residues. The V end was cut by 2 bases, the J end by 4 bases, with 4 bases between. For the CDR3, the DNA is TGTGCCAGAAGCTTAGAAAATCAGCCCCAGCATTTT. Translation: CARSLENQPQHF.

This chain joins TRBV6-1 and TRBJ1-2; D uncertain. The germline V gene has CDR1 MNHNS and CDR2 SASEGT. V lost 5 bases and J lost 6, with 16 bases in between. The CDR3 runs to 14 residues. The CDR3 is CASSPLGPNNGYTF. The CDR3 DNA sequence: TGTGCCAGCAGTCCTCTCGGGCCGAATAATGGCTACACCTTC.

The rearrangement uses TRBV29-1 and TRBJ2-3, with D possibly matching TRBD1 (6 bases). The CDR3 length is 14 residues. Trimming removed 2 bases at V and 3 bases at J, with 12 bases between. Per germline, CDR1 SQVTM and CDR2 ANQGSEA. The DNA of the CDR3 is TGCAGCGTTGAAAGGGGACAAGATACAGATACGCAGTATTTT. It codes for CSVERGQDTDTQYF.

This chain connects TRBV6-4 to TRBJ1-3; D uncertain. Germline CDR1 reads MRHNA; CDR2 reads SNTAGT. There are 14 residues in the CDR3. V dropped 4 bases and J dropped 0 bases, with 7 bases sitting between them. CDR3 sequence reads: CASSGTNSGNTIYF. CDR3 nucleotide sequence: TGTGCCAGCAGTGGGACCAACTCTGGAAACACCATATATTTT.